This T cell receptor beta chain was obtained from a study of response to subunit inactivated influenza vaccine. TCRdb re-called the RT-PCR reads through MiXCR, storing one row per CDR3 protein. Among roughly 790,000 distinct CDR3 sequences listed, over 20% were seen once. The study, taken as a whole, reports: It was suggested by the authors that few new T cells are recruited by each seasonal influenza vaccination.

With V trimmed by 1 base and J by 0 bases, 3 bases remained unmatched. Germline lookup yields CDR1 DFQATT and CDR2 SNEGSKA (reference sequence). The CDR3 loop spans 15 amino acids. To note about this clonotype: The antigen is unknown.

The gene calls are TRBV20-1 and TRBJ1-1, with 9 nucleotides matching TRBD1. The receptor was isolated from a middle-aged man who received an inactivated influenza vaccine. Source: PBMCs from blood, taken about 5 days after vaccination. This CDR3 is CSARVRDRVNTEAFF. The CDR3 bases are TGCAGTGCTAGAGTGAGGGACAGGGTGAACACTGAAGCTTTCTTT.